This entry concerns a single T cell receptor (beta chain). Antigen specificity is unknown. Amplification of TCR alpha and beta CDR3 regions from RNA used iRepertoire nested multiplex PCR. One-step reverse transcription and amplification started from around 100-400 ng of tissue mRNA or PBMC total RNA. TCRdb re-called the multiplex PCR reads with MiXCR, one entry per CDR3 protein. The table shows about 140,000 distinct CDR3 sequences, with 39% occurring only once. The sample is drawn from a study of glioma-infiltrating T cells. Study outcomes and limitations: Only very few CDR3 sequences appeared in both tissue and blood. Above-expected tissue-blood divergence occurred in all gliomas, most in low-grade ones.

The CDR3 has 15 amino acids. Germline assignment: CDR1 MNHNS and CDR2 SASEGT. V trimming: 6 bases; J trimming: 4 bases; junction bases outside the gene matches: 11. The source of this sequence is a human donor with low-grade glioma or glioblastoma, undergoing nonglioma brain surgery, or in good health (not recorded which). Sequencing was done on a sample of glioma tissue, nonneoplastic brain tissue, or PBMCs (not recorded which). J is TRBJ2-7 and V is TRBV6-1, with 8 positions matching TRBD1. CDR3 region: CASSGRGQESYEQYF. In nucleotides, the CDR3 is TGTGCCAGCAGCGGCCGGGGACAGGAATCTTACGAGCAGTACTTC.